This T cell receptor (beta chain) derives from a study of breast tumors, draining lymph nodes, adjacent tissues. The lymph nodes were axillary draining lymph nodes from breast cancer patients. One entry per CDR3 protein, called by TCRdb with MiXCR from the multiplex PCR reads. The repertoire consists of around 190,000 distinct CDR3 sequences, with about 30% occurring once and the leading ten covering about 4%. The CDR3 runs to 14 residues. Germline CDR1 reads SGDLS; CDR2 reads YYNGEE. V gave up 0 bases and J gave up 5 bases, with 8 bases separating them. Worth noting for this clonotype: The antigen is not known.

Study-level findings and limits: Tumor repertoires ranked between lymph nodes and nontumor tissue in diversity, with V and J gene preferences.

The sequence came from a female donor with breast cancer. Some clones in this sample may be carry-over from other donors' samples. This chain connects TRBV9 to TRBJ2-2; D not certain. Sequenced sample: axillary lymph node tissue. The CDR3: CASSVGVWTGELFF. CDR3 bases: TGTGCCAGCAGCGTAGGGGTATGGACCGGGGAGCTGTTTTTT.